The sample holds a few counts of the clone carrying this T cell receptor beta chain. Its specificity is unknown. The sequencing template was cDNA reverse transcribed from extracted RNA. The data were produced by immunoSEQ multiplex PCR, yet TCRdb's version contains in-frame clones alone and is incomplete. The data show 65,000 to 75,000 clones, about half seen once. Per germline, CDR1 SQVTM and CDR2 ANQGSEA. The CDR3 spans 13 residues. Trimming took 6 bases from V and 0 from J, leaving 12 bases between them. The data originate from a study of CD8+ T cells in alopecia areata. About the study: It was oral tofacitinib, at 5 to 10 mg twice daily, that treated patients received.

Sorting separated CD4+ and CD8+ T cells out of PBMCs. Broader study findings: Scalp specimens additionally yield sequences from normal skin's resident alphabeta T cells. Clonality in lesional scalp, especially alopecia totalis/universalis, exceeded that of normal scalp.

The chain links TRBV29-1 to TRBJ2-7, with a weak D call TRBD1 (6 bases). The sequences come from CD8+ T cells sorted from blood, collected at week 0. This TCR came from a human donor with alopecia areata. The CDR3 DNA is TGCAGCGTCTTGACAGGAAGCTCCTACGAGCAGTACTTC. Protein product: CSVLTGSSYEQYF.